A single sample gave rise to the 2 T cell receptor beta chains below, sequenced in a study of read filtering for tumor transcriptome and immune sequencing. This library used roughly 430 ng RNA and molecular barcoded adaptors spanning alpha/delta and beta/gamma chains. Each CDR3 protein gets one entry after TCRdb re-called the reads with MiXCR. The table shows 35,000 to 45,000 distinct CDR3 sequences, with 12% to 15% occurring only once. Sequencing used a population of CD138-negative cells sorted from bone marrow. These receptors originate from a donor aged 40 or over with multiple myeloma.

This clonotype has a count of ten or more. The rearrangement uses TRBV6-5 and TRBJ2-7; D is perhaps TRBD1 (6 bases). CDR3 length: 14 residues. Germline CDR1 reads MNHEY; CDR2 reads SVGAGI. V was pared by 4 bases and J by 0 bases, with 10 bases between. CDR3 in amino acids: CASSLQGSSYEQYF. The CDR3, as DNA: TGTGCCAGCAGTTTACAGGGATCCTCCTACGAGCAGTACTTC.

The genes are TRBV10-3 and TRBJ2-7; a possible D gene is TRBD2 (5 bases). The CDR3 length is 14 residues. The germline gives CDR1 ENHRY, CDR2 SYGVKD. Trimming cost V 7 bases and J 4 bases, with 17 bases left between them. Here the CDR3 reads CAITPTRGGYEQYF. CDR3 sequence (DNA): TGTGCCATCACCCCGACCCGAGGCGGGTACGAGCAGTACTTC.